These 28 T cell receptor beta chains originate from one sample sequenced in a study of T cells in severe cutaneous drug reactions. The donors had carbamazepine-induced Stevens-Johnson syndrome or toxic epidermal necrolysis. The iRepertoire multiplex PCR system with TCR subtype-specific primers built both bulk and single-cell libraries. TCRdb reworked the multiplex PCR reads into one entry per CDR3 protein, no DNA. Its table records about 21,000 distinct CDR3 sequences. Material for sequencing was PBMCs. The receptor set was obtained from a human donor with toxic epidermal necrolysis, a severe cutaneous drug reaction.

According to its frequency, this clonotype is medium-sized. The V gene is TRBV6-1, the J gene TRBJ1-5. Germline CDR1 reads MNHNS; CDR2 reads SASEGT. The CDR3 is 16 residues long. Here the CDR3 reads CASSEAGRHLDQPQHF.

The chain couples TRBV18 to TRBJ2-1; TCRdb outputs TRBD2, but without DNA this stays unchecked. The germline V gene encodes CDR1 KGHSH and CDR2 LQKENI. The CDR3 is 15 amino acids. The CDR3 protein is CASSPPSTSGNEQFF.

The chain recombines TRBV7-9 with TRBJ2-5; the TCRdb call, TRBD2, lacks DNA for checking. This CDR3 has 13 residues. Germline V lookup: CDR1 SEHNR, CDR2 FQNEAQ (reference sequence). The CDR3 sequence is CASSWDFEETQYF.

The rearrangement links TRBV7-9 to TRBJ1-1; no DNA is available, so the TRBD1 call from TCRdb remains unchecked. Germline V gene lookup returns CDR1 SEHNR and CDR2 FQNEAQ (reference sequence). CDR3 length equals 13 residues. Here the CDR3 reads CASSLDRLPEAFF.

The chain is built from TRBV29-1 and TRBJ2-1. The CDR3 length is 13 residues. Germline CDR1 is SQVTM and CDR2 is ANQGSEA. This chain's CDR3 is CSYERESYNEQFF.

The rearrangement joins TRBV7-9 to TRBJ1-6. Germline V gene data show CDR1 as SEHNR and CDR2 as FQNEAQ (reference sequence). The CDR3 runs 13 residues. CDR3: CASSSGTGSALHF.

The chain links TRBV19 to TRBJ2-3. The CDR3 is 14 residues long. Germline V lookup: CDR1 LNHDA, CDR2 SQIVND (reference sequence). CDR3 protein: CASSRPENTDTQYF. The variable domain in full, completed from reference TRBV19 and TRBJ2-3, reads DGGITQSPKYLFRKEGQNVTLSCEQNLNHDAMYWYRQDPGQGLRLIYYSQIVNDFQKGDIAEGYSVSREKKESFPLTVTSAQKNPTAFYLCASSRPENTDTQYFGPGTRLTVL.

V is TRBV2 and J is TRBJ2-3; TCRdb's assignment of TRBD2 cannot be checked, as there is no DNA. The CDR3 contains 12 residues. CDR1 is SNHLY, CDR2 FYNNEI, per germline. The CDR3: CASGRGTDTQYF. Supplemented by reference TRBV2 and TRBJ2-3, the full variable domain reads EPEVTQTPSHQVTQMGQEVILRCVPISNHLYFYWYRQILGQKVEFLVSFYNNEISEKSEIFDDQFSVERPDGSNFTLKIRSTKLEDSAMYFCASGRGTDTQYFGPGTRLTVL.

The rearrangement links TRBV12-3 or TRBV12-4 to TRBJ1-1; TCRdb designates TRBD1, a call that cannot be tested without DNA. This CDR3 comprises 14 residues. CDR3: CASSISQGGTEAFF.

The rearrangement joins TRBV20-1 to TRBJ2-7; TCRdb gives TRBD2 as the D gene, but with no DNA this cannot be confirmed. The CDR3 runs to 17 residues. Germline values: CDR1 DFQATT, CDR2 SNEGSKA (reference sequence). The CDR3 loop is CSAPPGLAGGSSYEQYF.

The CDR3 sequence is CASSFVDRGGYTF. The chain combines TRBV12-3 or TRBV12-4 with TRBJ1-2; the D call from TCRdb, TRBD1, cannot be confirmed without DNA. This CDR3 contains 13 residues.

V and J are TRBV4-1 and TRBJ2-3; TCRdb's D gene call, TRBD1, goes unchecked for lack of DNA. The germline V gene has CDR1 MGHRA and CDR2 YSYEKL. The CDR3 is made up of 16 amino acids. The CDR3 reads CASSQVQGGPEGTQYF.

The chain joins TRBV7-9 to TRBJ1-2. This CDR3 spans 14 amino acids. Germline V gene sequence: CDR1 SEHNR, CDR2 FQNEAQ (reference sequence). The CDR3 is CASSFSGTLYGYTF.

The chain is built from TRBV19 and TRBJ2-1. The germline V gene has CDR1 LNHDA and CDR2 SQIVND (reference sequence). The CDR3 has 12 amino acids. The CDR3: CASSWQYNEQFF.

The rearrangement links TRBV9 to TRBJ2-1; the D gene TCRdb calls, TRBD2, cannot be checked with no DNA. Per the germline V gene, CDR1 is SGDLS and CDR2 is YYNGEE. This CDR3 has 15 amino acids. CDR3 residues: CASSVAGGSYNEQFF. The whole variable domain, filled in from reference TRBV9 and TRBJ2-1, reads DSGVTQTPKHLITATGQRVTLRCSPRSGDLSVYWYQQSLDQGLQFLIQYYNGEERAKGNILERFSAQQFPDLHSELNLSSLELGDSALYFCASSVAGGSYNEQFFGPGTRLTVL.

The rearrangement joins TRBV4-3 to TRBJ2-7. Germline CDR1 LGHNA, CDR2 YSLEER. CDR3 length: 14 residues. The CDR3 region is CASSQGTGPYEQYF.

The chain uses TRBV7-2 and TRBJ2-2; with no DNA, the TCRdb D assignment of TRBD1 cannot be verified. This CDR3 region has 14 residues. Germline V gives CDR1 SGHTA, CDR2 FQGNSA. The CDR3: CASRGARDAGELFF.

The J gene is TRBJ2-1, the V gene TRBV20-1; TCRdb's D gene call, TRBD1, goes unchecked for lack of DNA. Germline CDR1 reads DFQATT; CDR2 reads SNEGSKA (reference sequence). The CDR3 has 17 residues. This CDR3 is CSARDRGPKSSYNEQFF.

The chain recombines TRBV19 with TRBJ2-1; TCRdb proposes TRBD2, but this gene call is untestable without DNA. The CDR3 contains 13 residues. From germline, CDR1 is LNHDA and CDR2 SQIVND (reference sequence). The CDR3: CASRSAGDLEQFF.

The rearrangement uses TRBV20-1 and TRBJ2-7; the TRBD1 assignment by TCRdb is unverifiable without DNA. The CDR3 loop spans 15 amino acids. CDR1 and CDR2 from the germline V gene are DFQATT and SNEGSKA (reference sequence). The CDR3 sequence: CSARDGKGPDYEQYF.

This chain joins TRBV28 and TRBJ2-1; lacking DNA, the TRBD2 call made by TCRdb goes unchecked. Per germline, CDR1 MDHEN and CDR2 SYDVKM. The CDR3 runs 15 residues. The CDR3 region is CASSPSLDPYNEQFF.

The CDR3 here is CASSHRGTMETQYF. The gene calls are TRBV5-1 and TRBJ2-5; TCRdb picks TRBD1, but there is no DNA to check that call. This CDR3 is built from 14 residues. Germline CDR1 reads SGHRS; CDR2 reads YFSETQ. Looking up the rest from reference TRBV5-1 and TRBJ2-5 gives the full variable domain: KAGVTQTPRYLIKTRGQQVTLSCSPISGHRSVSWYQQTPGQGLQFLFEYFSETQRNKGNFPGRFSGRQFSNSRSEMNVSTLELGDSALYLCASSHRGTMETQYFGPGTRLLVL.

The V and J genes are TRBV20-1 and TRBJ2-7; the TRBD2 assignment by TCRdb is unverifiable without DNA. This CDR3 is built from 13 residues. Germline V gene data show CDR1 as DFQATT and CDR2 as SNEGSKA (reference sequence). This CDR3 is CSATLAGSYEQYF.

The rearrangement uses TRBV12-3 or TRBV12-4 and TRBJ2-5; absent DNA, TCRdb's TRBD1 call cannot be checked. The CDR3 spans 13 residues. The CDR3 here is CASSSDSQETQYF.

The chain recombines TRBV4-1 with TRBJ2-7; TCRdb picks TRBD1, but there is no DNA to check that call. Per germline, CDR1 MGHRA and CDR2 YSYEKL. The CDR3 runs 15 residues. CDR3 amino acids: CASSQELRRTAEQYF.

This chain uses TRBV4-1 with TRBJ2-4. The CDR3 is made up of 17 amino acids. Germline CDR1 MGHRA, CDR2 YSYEKL. CDR3 in amino acids: CASSQDIRIGSKNIQYF.

The genes are TRBV29-1 and TRBJ2-7; lacking DNA, the TRBD1 call made by TCRdb goes unchecked. CDR1 is SQVTM, CDR2 ANQGSEA, per germline. The CDR3 runs 11 residues. This CDR3 reads CSVQWAGEQYF.

The chain joins TRBV28 to TRBJ2-7; the D call of TRBD2 rests on TCRdb alone, since no DNA is present to check it. The germline V gene encodes CDR1 MDHEN and CDR2 SYDVKM. The CDR3 sequence is 13 residues long. CDR3 loop: CASRGQGPYEQYF.